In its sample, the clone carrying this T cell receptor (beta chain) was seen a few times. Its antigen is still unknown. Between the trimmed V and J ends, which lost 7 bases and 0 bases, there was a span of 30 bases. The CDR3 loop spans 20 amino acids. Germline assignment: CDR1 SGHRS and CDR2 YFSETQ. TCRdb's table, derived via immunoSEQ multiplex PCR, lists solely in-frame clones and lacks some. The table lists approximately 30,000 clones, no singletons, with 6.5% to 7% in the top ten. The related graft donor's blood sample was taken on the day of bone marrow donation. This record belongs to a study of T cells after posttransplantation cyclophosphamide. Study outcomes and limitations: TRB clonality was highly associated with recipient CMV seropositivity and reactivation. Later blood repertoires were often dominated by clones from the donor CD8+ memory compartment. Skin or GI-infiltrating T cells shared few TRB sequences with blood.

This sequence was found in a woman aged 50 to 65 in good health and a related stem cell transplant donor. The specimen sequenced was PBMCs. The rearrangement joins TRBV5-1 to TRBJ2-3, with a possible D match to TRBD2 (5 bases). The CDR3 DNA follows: TGCGCCAGCTCGCCGCTTAACCCAAGAATCAGAGCGGCTAGCACAGATACGCAGTATTTT. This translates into CASSPLNPRIRAASTDTQYF.